This T cell receptor beta chain was documented in a study of blood T cell repertoires in COVID-19. This CDR3 has 12 residues. Germline assignment: CDR1 SNHLY and CDR2 FYNNEI. The V gene end was trimmed by 6 bases and the J gene end by 5 bases; junction bases not matched to a gene: 0. TCRdb's copy holds only in-frame clones and misses some; the assay was immunoSEQ multiplex PCR. This sample carries 400,000 or so clones, approximately 88% of them seen once, and the ten largest clones take roughly 2%. Study members were between roughly 18 and 89 years old and lived in around 24 US regions. J is TRBJ2-5 and V is TRBV2; 10 bases line up with TRBD1. This TCR was recovered from a woman aged 40 to 50 with acute COVID-19. Sequencing used PBMCs or T cells enriched from blood (not recorded which). The CDR3 loop is CASRGQGETQYF. DNA of the CDR3: TGTGCCAGCAGGGGACAGGGGGAGACCCAGTACTTC.